The T cell receptor (beta chain) under discussion was sequenced for a study of radiotherapy plus CTLA-4 blockade in lung cancer. There are 15 residues in the CDR3. The germline V gene encodes CDR1 SGHRS and CDR2 YFSETQ. The germline V and J ends were trimmed by 3 bases and 8 bases, with 17 bases remaining between them. Only in-frame clones appear in the TCRdb table, and some are missing; sequencing was by immunoSEQ multiplex PCR. Of roughly 66,000 clones listed, around 83% are singletons. The chain links TRBV5-1 to TRBJ1-4; D ambiguous. Specimen: peripheral blood, collected from a patient treated with radiotherapy plus ipilimumab. This clonotype was obtained from a human donor with non-small cell lung cancer who had a partial response to radiotherapy plus ipilimumab. The DNA for the CDR3 is TGCGCCAGCAGCTGGAATTACGACAAGTCCGAAAAACTGTTTTTT. Protein: CASSWNYDKSEKLFF. The full variable domain, with the rest looked up from reference TRBV5-1 and TRBJ1-4, is KAGVTQTPRYLIKTRGQQVTLSCSPISGHRSVSWYQQTPGQGLQFLFEYFSETQRNKGNFPGRFSGRQFSNSRSEMNVSTLELGDSALYLCASSWNYDKSEKLFFGSGTQLSVL.